The source of this TCR beta chain is a study of Ad26.COV2.S vaccination and SARS-CoV-2 variants. Study-level information: By the intramuscular route, Ad26.COV2.S was given once, or twice 56 days apart.

Study observations and caveats: The TCR breadth and depth analyses may have produced an underestimate of total T cell responses. Vaccinees reportedly had broad spike-specific CD8+ and CD4+ T cell responses.

As for treatment: around 19 received Ad26.COV2.S at low or high dose, single or two shots; five or six received placebo; per-sample allocation not given. Samples came from day 63 after the first vaccine or placebo injection. Cohort 1b enrolled adults aged 18-55 years in Boston. Data came from immunoSEQ multiplex PCR; TCRdb stores just in-frame clones and leaves some out. Found here are over 300,000 clones, approximately 83% of them singletons; the top ten hold approximately 7%. The V segment lost 5 bases and the J segment 7 bases; nucleotides outside the gene matches: 9. This CDR3 has 15 residues. Germline assignment: CDR1 MNHEY and CDR2 SMNVEV (reference sequence). A remark on this clone: Its target is unknown.

The receptor was derived from a person aged 18-60 years who received the Ad26.COV2.S COVID-19 vaccine or a placebo. The starting material was peripheral blood, obtained in a trial of Ad26.COV2.S vaccine versus placebo. The chain uses TRBV27 and TRBJ2-5; 11 bases are a match to TRBD2. This chain's CDR3 is CASSLSLAGEGTQYF. CDR3 nucleotides: TGTGCCAGCAGTCTCTCACTAGCGGGAGAGGGGACCCAGTACTTC.